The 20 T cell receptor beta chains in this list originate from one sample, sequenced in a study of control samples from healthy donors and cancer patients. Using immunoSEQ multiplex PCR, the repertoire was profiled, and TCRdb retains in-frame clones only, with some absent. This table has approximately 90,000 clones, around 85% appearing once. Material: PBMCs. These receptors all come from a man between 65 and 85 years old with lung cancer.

CDR3 nucleotide sequence: TGCGCCAGCAGCCAAGGCGTACAAACGAACACTGAAGCTTTCTTT. It codes for CASSQGVQTNTEAFF. The chain carries TRBV4-3 and TRBJ1-1; D is uncertain. This CDR3 has 15 amino acids. The germline gives CDR1 LGHNA, CDR2 YSLEER. V lost 1 base and J lost 1, with 10 bases in between.

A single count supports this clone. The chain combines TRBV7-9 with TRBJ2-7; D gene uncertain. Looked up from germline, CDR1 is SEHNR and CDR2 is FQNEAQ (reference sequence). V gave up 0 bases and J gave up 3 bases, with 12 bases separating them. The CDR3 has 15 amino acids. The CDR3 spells CASSLAGTINYEQYF. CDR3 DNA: TGTGCCAGCAGCTTAGCTGGCACCATTAACTACGAGCAGTACTTC. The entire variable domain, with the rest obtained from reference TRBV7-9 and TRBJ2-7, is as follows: DTGVSQNPRHKITKRGQNVTFRCDPISEHNRLYWYRQTLGQGPEFLTYFQNEAQLEKSRLLSDRFSAERPKGSFSTLEIQRTEQGDSAMYLCASSLAGTINYEQYFGPGTRLTVT.

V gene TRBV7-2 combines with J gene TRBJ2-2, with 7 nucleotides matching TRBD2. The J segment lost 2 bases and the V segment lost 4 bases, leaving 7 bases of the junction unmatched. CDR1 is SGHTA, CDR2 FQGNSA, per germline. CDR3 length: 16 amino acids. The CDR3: CASSSGGTLNTGELFF. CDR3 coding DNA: TGTGCCAGCAGCTCCGGGGGGACTCTTAACACCGGGGAGCTGTTTTTT.

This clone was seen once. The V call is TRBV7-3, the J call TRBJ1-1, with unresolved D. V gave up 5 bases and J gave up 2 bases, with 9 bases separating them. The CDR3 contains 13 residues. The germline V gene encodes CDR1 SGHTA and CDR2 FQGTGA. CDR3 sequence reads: CASSRRVNTEAFF. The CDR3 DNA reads TGTGCCAGCAGCCGGAGGGTTAACACTGAAGCTTTCTTT.

CDR3 amino acids: CASSLVGAVNTIYF. CDR3 DNA sequence: TGTGCCAGCAGCTTGGTGGGGGCCGTAAACACCATATATTTT. V gene TRBV7-9 combines with J gene TRBJ1-3, with D maybe TRBD1 (6 bases). Trimming removed 3 bases from V and 6 bases from J, with 12 bases in between. CDR1 and CDR2 (germline): SEHNR, FQNEAQ (reference sequence). This CDR3 comprises 14 residues.

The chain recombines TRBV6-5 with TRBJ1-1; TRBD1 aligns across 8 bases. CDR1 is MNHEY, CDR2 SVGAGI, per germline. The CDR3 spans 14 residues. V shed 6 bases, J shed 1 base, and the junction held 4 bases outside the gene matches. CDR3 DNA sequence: TGTGCCAGCAGGGCCGGGACAGGGAACACTGAAGCTTTCTTT. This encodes CASRAGTGNTEAFF.

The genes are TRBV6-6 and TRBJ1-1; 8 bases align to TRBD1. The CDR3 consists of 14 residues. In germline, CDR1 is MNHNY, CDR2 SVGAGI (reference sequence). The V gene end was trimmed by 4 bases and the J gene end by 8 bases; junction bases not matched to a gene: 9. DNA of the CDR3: TGTGCCAGCAGTTCCCCCGGACAGGGTAGGGAAGCTTTCTTT. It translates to CASSSPGQGREAFF.

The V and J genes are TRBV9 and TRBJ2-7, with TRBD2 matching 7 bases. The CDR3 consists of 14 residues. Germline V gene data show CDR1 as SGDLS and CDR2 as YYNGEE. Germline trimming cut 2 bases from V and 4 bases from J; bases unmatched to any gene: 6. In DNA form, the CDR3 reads TGTGCCAGCAGCGTGGGAGGGGTCGCTTACGAGCAGTACTTC. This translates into CASSVGGVAYEQYF.

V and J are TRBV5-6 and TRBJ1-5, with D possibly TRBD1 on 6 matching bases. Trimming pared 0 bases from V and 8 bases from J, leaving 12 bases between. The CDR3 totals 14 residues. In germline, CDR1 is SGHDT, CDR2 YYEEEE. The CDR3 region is CASSLAGGAEPQHF. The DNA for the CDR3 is TGTGCCAGCAGCTTGGCCGGGGGGGCTGAGCCCCAGCATTTT.

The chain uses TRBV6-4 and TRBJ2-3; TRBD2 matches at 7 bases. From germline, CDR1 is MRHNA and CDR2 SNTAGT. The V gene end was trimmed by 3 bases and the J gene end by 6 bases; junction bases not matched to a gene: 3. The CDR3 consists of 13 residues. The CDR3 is CASSEQAGDTQYF. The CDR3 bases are TGTGCCAGCAGTGAGCAAGCGGGGGATACGCAGTATTTT.

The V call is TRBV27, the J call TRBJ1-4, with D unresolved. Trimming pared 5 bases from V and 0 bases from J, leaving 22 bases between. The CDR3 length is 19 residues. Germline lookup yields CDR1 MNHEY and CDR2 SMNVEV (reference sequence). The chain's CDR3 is CASSPTSLVYGATNEKLFF. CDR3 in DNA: TGTGCCAGCAGTCCTACCAGTCTCGTTTACGGGGCAACTAATGAAAAACTGTTTTTT.

The CDR3, as DNA: TGCGCCACCAAGCGGGGGGACCTATACAATGAGCAGTTCTTC. It specifies CATKRGDLYNEQFF. The chain combines TRBV10-2 with TRBJ2-1, with 9 positions matching TRBD2. The V and J ends lost 10 bases and 4 bases, in that order; junction bases with no gene match: 8. The CDR3 contains 14 residues. In germline, CDR1 is WSHSY, CDR2 SAAADI.

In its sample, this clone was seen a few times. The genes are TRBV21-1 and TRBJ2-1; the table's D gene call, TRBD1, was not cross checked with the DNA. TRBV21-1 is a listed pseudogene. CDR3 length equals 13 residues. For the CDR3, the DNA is TGTGCCGGGGACAGGGGCTTCTACAATGAGCAGTTCTTC. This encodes CAGDRGFYNEQFF.

The CDR3 loop is CASTLDRVNSPLHF. The DNA for the CDR3 is TGTGCCAGCACCCTGGACAGGGTGAATTCACCCCTCCACTTT. The rearrangement links TRBV6-5 to TRBJ1-6; 8 bases map to TRBD1. V was clipped by 7 bases and J by 7 bases; unmatched bases: 6. CDR3 size: 14 residues. The germline V gene encodes CDR1 MNHEY and CDR2 SVGAGI.

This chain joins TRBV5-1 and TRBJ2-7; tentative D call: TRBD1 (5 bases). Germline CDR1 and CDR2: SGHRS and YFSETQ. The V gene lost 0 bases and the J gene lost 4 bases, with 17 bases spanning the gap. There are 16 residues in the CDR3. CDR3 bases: TGCGCCAGCAGCTTGGGTCGGCAGGGTGGGCTTTACGAGCAGTACTTC. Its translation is CASSLGRQGGLYEQYF.

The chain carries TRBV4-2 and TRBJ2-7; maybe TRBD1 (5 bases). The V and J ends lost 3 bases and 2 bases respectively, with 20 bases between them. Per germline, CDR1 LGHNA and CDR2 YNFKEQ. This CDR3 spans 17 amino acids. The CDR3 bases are TGTGCCAGCAGCCAGAAGTGGTTGGGGCTAAGGCCCTACGAGCAGTACTTC. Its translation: CASSQKWLGLRPYEQYF.

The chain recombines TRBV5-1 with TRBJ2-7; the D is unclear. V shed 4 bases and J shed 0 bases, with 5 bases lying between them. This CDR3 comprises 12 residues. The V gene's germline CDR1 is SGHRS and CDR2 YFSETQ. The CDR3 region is CASSTGSYEQYF. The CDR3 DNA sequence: TGCGCCAGCAGCACGGGCTCCTACGAGCAGTACTTC.

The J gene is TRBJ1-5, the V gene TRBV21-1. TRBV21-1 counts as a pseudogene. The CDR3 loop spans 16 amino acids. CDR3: CASSKSPGPHNQPQHF. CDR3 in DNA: TGTGCCAGCAGCAAAAGTCCGGGGCCCCACAATCAGCCCCAGCATTTT.

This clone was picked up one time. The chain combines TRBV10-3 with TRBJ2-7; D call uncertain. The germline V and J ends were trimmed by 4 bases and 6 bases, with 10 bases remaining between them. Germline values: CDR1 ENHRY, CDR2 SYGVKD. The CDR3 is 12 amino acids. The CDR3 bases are TGTGCCATCAGTGGGAAAGGGCTCGAGCAGTACTTC. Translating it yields CAISGKGLEQYF.

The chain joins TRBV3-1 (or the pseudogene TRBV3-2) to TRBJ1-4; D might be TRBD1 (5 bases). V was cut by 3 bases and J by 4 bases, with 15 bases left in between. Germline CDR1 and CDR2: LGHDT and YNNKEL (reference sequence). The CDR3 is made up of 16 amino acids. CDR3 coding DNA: TGTGCCAGCAGCCACTGGACTCAGGGTTATAATGAAAAACTGTTTTTT. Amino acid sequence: CASSHWTQGYNEKLFF.